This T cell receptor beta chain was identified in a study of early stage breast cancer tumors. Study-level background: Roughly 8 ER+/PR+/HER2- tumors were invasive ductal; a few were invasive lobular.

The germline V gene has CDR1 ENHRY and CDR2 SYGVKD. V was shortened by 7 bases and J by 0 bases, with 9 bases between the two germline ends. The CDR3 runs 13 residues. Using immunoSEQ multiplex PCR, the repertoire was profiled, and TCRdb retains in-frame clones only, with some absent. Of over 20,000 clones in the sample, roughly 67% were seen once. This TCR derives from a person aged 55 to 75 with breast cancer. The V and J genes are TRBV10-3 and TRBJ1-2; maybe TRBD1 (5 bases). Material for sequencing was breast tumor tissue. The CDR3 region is CAITRTTNYGYTF. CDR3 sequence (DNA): TGTGCCATCACCAGGACAACTAACTATGGCTACACCTTC.